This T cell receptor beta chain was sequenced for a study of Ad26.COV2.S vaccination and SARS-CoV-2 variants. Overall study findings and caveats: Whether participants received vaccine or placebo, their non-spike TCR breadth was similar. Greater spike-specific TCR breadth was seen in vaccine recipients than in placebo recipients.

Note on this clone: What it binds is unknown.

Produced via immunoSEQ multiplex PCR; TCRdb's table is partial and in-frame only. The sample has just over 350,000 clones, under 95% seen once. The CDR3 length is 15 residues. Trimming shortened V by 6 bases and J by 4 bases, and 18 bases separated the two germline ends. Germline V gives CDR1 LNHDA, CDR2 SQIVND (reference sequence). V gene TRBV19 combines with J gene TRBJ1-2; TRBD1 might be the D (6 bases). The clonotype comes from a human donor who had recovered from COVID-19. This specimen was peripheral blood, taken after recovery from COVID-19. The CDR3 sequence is CASSLDRLRSYGYTF. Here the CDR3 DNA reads TGTGCCAGTAGCCTTGACAGGCTCAGGAGCTATGGCTACACCTTC.